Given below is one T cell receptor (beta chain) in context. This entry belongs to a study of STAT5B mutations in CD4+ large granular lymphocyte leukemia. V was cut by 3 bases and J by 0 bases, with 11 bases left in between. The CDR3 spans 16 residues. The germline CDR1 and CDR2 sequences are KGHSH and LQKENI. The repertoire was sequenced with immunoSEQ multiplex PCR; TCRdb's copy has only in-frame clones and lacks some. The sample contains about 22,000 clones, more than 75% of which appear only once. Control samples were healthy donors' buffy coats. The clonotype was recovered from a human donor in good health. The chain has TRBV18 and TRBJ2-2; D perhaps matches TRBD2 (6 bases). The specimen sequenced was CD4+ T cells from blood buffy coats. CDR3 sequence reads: CASSPWDSANTGELFF. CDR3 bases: TGTGCCAGCTCACCCTGGGACTCCGCGAACACCGGGGAGCTGTTTTTT.